This TCR beta chain was identified during a study of shared T cell receptors in the human thymus. The CDR3 runs 11 residues. The V end was cut by 10 bases, the J end by 13 bases, with 19 bases between. Germline assignment: CDR1 MGHDK and CDR2 SYGVNS. Assay used: immunoSEQ multiplex PCR; TCRdb lists only in-frame clones, some missing. The repertoire holds 700,000 or so clones, approximately 83% seen once, with around 0.01% in the top ten. This same sample was also taken into another study, of human thymus T cells. According to that study: Corrective surgery for congenital heart defects was being performed on the healthy Finnish infants who were the donors.

This chain joins TRBV25-1 and TRBJ1-2, with D perhaps TRBD1 (5 bases). The sequence derives from a girl under two years old with a congenital heart defect. The sequenced material came from thymocytes. For the CDR3, the DNA is TGTGCCAAGACCAGGGCAAGGTTTTGCACCTTC. Its protein product is CAKTRARFCTF.